The source of this TCR beta chain is a study of blood T cell repertoires in COVID-19. Overall study: There were acute and convalescent COVID-19 samples, and they came from the United States, Italy and Spain.

CDR1 and CDR2 from the germline V gene are MNHEY and SVGAGI. The J segment lost 4 bases and the V segment lost 8 bases, leaving 8 bases of the junction unmatched. CDR3 length equals 14 residues. Methods used by the authors: Estimation of nucleated cell counts relied on the amplification of reference gene primers. Sequencing used immunoSEQ multiplex PCR; TCRdb keeps in-frame clones, though not all of them. V and J calls and clone size come straight from that table; D and trimming were deduced from the DNA. The sample lists tens of thousands of clones; 89% were seen once. It was during active infection that Seattle patients were enrolled and then longitudinally followed. This clone appeared once.

The J gene is TRBJ2-5, the V gene TRBV6-5; 9 nucleotides line up with TRBD1. The TCR was taken from a man in his forties or fifties with COVID-19, enrolled during active disease. Sequencing was performed on peripheral blood. CDR3 amino acids: CASGTGGRPETQYF. CDR3 DNA: TGTGCCAGCGGCACAGGGGGCCGGCCAGAGACCCAGTACTTC.